This T cell receptor (beta chain) is drawn from a study of T cells in Graves' hyperthyroidism and ophthalmopathy. Study background: Peripheral blood was secured at the point of initial diagnosis, before any treatment.

The CDR3 sequence is 13 residues long. Germline CDR1 is MNHEY and CDR2 is SVGEGT. V trimming: 6 bases; J trimming: 6 bases; junction bases outside the gene matches: 5. Amplified regions were TCR beta CDR3 sequences from RNA transcripts. The HTBI primer set was used in a first-round RT-PCR of the TCR CDR3. TCRdb called the multiplex PCR reads again in MiXCR, with one record for every CDR3 protein. The sample shows approximately 570,000 distinct CDR3 sequences, just under 20% of them seen only once. The sequencing sample was made of blood. This TCR came from a man aged 35-49 years with Graves' ophthalmopathy. The genes are TRBV6-2 or TRBV6-3 and TRBJ2-1; TRBD1 agrees at 7 bases. DNA of the CDR3: TGTGCCAGCAGAGGACAGGCGATCAATGAGCAGTTCTTC. This gives the protein CASRGQAINEQFF.